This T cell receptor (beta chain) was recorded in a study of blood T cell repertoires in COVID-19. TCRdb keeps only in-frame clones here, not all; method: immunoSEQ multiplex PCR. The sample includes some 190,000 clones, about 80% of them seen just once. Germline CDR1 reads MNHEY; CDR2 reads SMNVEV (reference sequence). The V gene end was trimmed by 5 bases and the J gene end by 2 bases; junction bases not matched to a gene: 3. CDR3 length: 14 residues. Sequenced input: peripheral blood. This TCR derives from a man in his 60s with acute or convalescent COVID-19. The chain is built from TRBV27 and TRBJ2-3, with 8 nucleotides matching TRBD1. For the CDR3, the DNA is TGTGCCAGCAGTACCAGGGGGCCCACAGATACGCAGTATTTT. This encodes CASSTRGPTDTQYF.